These 17 T cell receptor beta chains were all obtained from the same sample, sequenced in a study of T cells in Graves' hyperthyroidism and ophthalmopathy. Regions amplified from RNA transcripts were the TCR beta CDR3 regions. The HTBI primer set served for first-round RT-PCR of the TCR CDR3. TCRdb reprocessed the multiplex PCR reads via MiXCR and lists one record per CDR3 protein. This sample has about 600,000 distinct CDR3 sequences, with 16% found just once. Material: blood. The receptors originated from a woman between 40 and 55 years old with Graves' ophthalmopathy.

V usage is TRBV24-1 and J usage is TRBJ2-5; D gene uncertain. Trimming took 3 bases from V and 5 from J, leaving 12 bases between them. Germline V lookup: CDR1 KGHDR, CDR2 SFDVKD. The CDR3 covers 14 residues. CDR3 residues: CATSDLFDWETQYF. As DNA, the CDR3 is TGTGCCACCAGTGATCTTTTTGACTGGGAGACCCAGTACTTC.

This clonotype appeared a few times. This chain links TRBV4-2 with TRBJ1-1, with D possibly being TRBD1 (5 bases). The ends were cut back, 0 bases at V and 0 bases at J, with 11 bases in the middle. Germline assignment: CDR1 LGHNA and CDR2 YNFKEQ. The CDR3 spans 16 residues. For the CDR3, the DNA is TGTGCCAGCAGCCAAGATTGGGGGGAAATGAACACTGAAGCTTTCTTT. Translated: CASSQDWGEMNTEAFF.

V gene TRBV9 combines with J gene TRBJ2-7; TRBD1 aligns across 7 bases. J was trimmed by 2 bases and V by 4 bases; bases with no gene match: 9. The CDR3 sequence is 15 residues long. Germline V lookup: CDR1 SGDLS, CDR2 YYNGEE. The CDR3 spells CASSIQPGGAYEQYF. CDR3 bases: TGTGCCAGCAGCATTCAGCCAGGGGGAGCCTACGAGCAGTACTTC.

This clonotype was counted between two and nine times. The chain couples TRBV6-1 to TRBJ1-4; D is unclear. The germline CDR1 and CDR2 sequences are MNHNS and SASEGT. The CDR3 consists of 15 residues. The V end lost 7 bases, the J end lost 0 bases, and 12 bases lay between the germline ends. For the CDR3, the DNA is TGTGCCAGCAAGATGACCGGTGCAACTAATGAAAAACTGTTTTTT. Protein product: CASKMTGATNEKLFF.

The sample holds a few counts of this clonotype. The V gene is TRBV27, the J gene TRBJ1-2; 8 bases fit TRBD1. V was pared by 5 bases and J by 1 base, with 6 bases of the junction left unmatched. The V gene's germline CDR1 is MNHEY and CDR2 SMNVEV (reference sequence). CDR3 length equals 15 residues. CDR3 coding DNA: TGTGCCAGCAGTCAAACAGGGGGGGTTAACTATGGCTACACCTTC. As protein: CASSQTGGVNYGYTF.

This clonotype was seen ten or more times. This chain uses TRBV28 with TRBJ2-3, with TRBD1 identical over 10 bases. Trimming at V came to 8 bases and at J to 3 bases, leaving 14 bases not matched to a gene. CDR1 is MDHEN and CDR2 is SYDVKM in the germline V gene. The CDR3 sequence is 17 residues long. CDR3 in DNA: TGTGCCAGCTCAATTGGGGACAGGGGAATCTTAACAGATACGCAGTATTTT. This encodes CASSIGDRGILTDTQYF.

The genes are TRBV12-3 or TRBV12-4 and TRBJ1-2, with D possibly matching TRBD1 (5 bases). The CDR3 runs 13 residues. The V and J ends lost 6 bases and 4 bases respectively, with 12 bases between them. Written as DNA, the CDR3 is TGTGCCAGCAGCACCACAGGCCGCTATGGCTACACCTTC. Its translation: CASSTTGRYGYTF.

This clonotype appeared a single time. This sequence joins TRBV2 and TRBJ2-2; possible D gene TRBD2, 7 bases. CDR3 length: 17 residues. Trimming cost V 8 bases and J 0 bases, with 19 bases left between them. The germline gives CDR1 SNHLY, CDR2 FYNNEI. CDR3 DNA: TGTGCCAGCGTAGGGCGGGGGCCCTCCGCGAACACCGGGGAGCTGTTTTTT. Its translation: CASVGRGPSANTGELFF.

Note on this clonotype: This may stem from a read error, because a much larger clone lies one nucleotide away. The chain is built from TRBV6-1 and TRBJ1-5; a possible D gene is TRBD1 (6 bases). The CDR3 loop spans 14 amino acids. CDR1 is MNHNS and CDR2 is SASEGT in the germline V gene. Trimming removed 3 bases at V and 7 bases at J, with 13 bases between. For the CDR3, the DNA is TGTGCCAGCAGTGACGGACAGCATAACCAGCCCCAGCATTTT. This translates into CASSDGQHNQPQHF.

This clonotype has a count of ten or more. The chain joins TRBV3-1 to TRBJ2-6, with TRBD1 as a possible D gene (5 bases). Germline loops: CDR1 LGHDT, CDR2 YNNKEL (reference sequence). This CDR3 has 15 residues. Trimming shortened V by 2 bases and J by 4 bases, and 9 bases separated the two germline ends. CDR3 residues: CASSQRTTGANVLTF. The CDR3 DNA is TGTGCCAGCAGCCAAAGGACAACCGGGGCCAACGTCCTGACTTTC.

In this sample, this clonotype turned up once. A read error is possible here, since a much larger clone lies one base away. The chain has TRBV7-9 and TRBJ1-1; TRBD1 is a possible D gene (6 bases). V lost 8 bases and J 4 bases, leaving 14 bases between the germline ends. CDR1 and CDR2 (germline): SEHNR, FQNEAQ (reference sequence). The CDR3 length is 13 residues. The DNA for the CDR3 is TGTGCCAGCGGCGGGACACAGAGCACTGAAGCTTTCTTT. Translation gives CASGGTQSTEAFF.

V is TRBV10-3 and J is TRBJ1-3, with unresolved D. CDR1 and CDR2 from the germline V gene are ENHRY and SYGVKD. V was clipped by 8 bases and J by 8 bases, with 19 bases between them. There are 14 residues in the CDR3. CDR3 nucleotide sequence: TGTGCCATCTCGGCGCCAACCTTCGGAGACACCATATATTTT. Translating gives CAISAPTFGDTIYF.

This chain links TRBV6-6 with TRBJ1-1; no clear D gene. From germline, CDR1 is MNHNY and CDR2 SVGAGI (reference sequence). This CDR3 comprises 14 residues. V lost 2 bases, J lost 2 bases, and 9 bases lay in between. DNA for the CDR3: TGTGCCAGCAGTTACGATCATATCAACACTGAAGCTTTCTTT. It translates to CASSYDHINTEAFF.

There are many counts of this clonotype. The chain combines TRBV6-1 with TRBJ2-5, with D uncertain. This CDR3 spans 14 amino acids. Germline V gene data show CDR1 as MNHNS and CDR2 as SASEGT. The V and J ends lost 6 bases and 5 bases respectively, with 16 bases between them. The CDR3 DNA is TGTGCCAGCAGCTACGGGCCTCTCGGGGAGACCCAGTACTTC. Protein product: CASSYGPLGETQYF.

The gene calls are TRBV19 and TRBJ1-1; D not resolved. CDR3 length: 14 amino acids. V dropped 7 bases and J dropped 7 bases, with 19 bases sitting between them. CDR1 and CDR2 (germline): LNHDA, SQIVND (reference sequence). The CDR3 loop reads CASKWQAGGGEAFF. In DNA form, the CDR3 reads TGTGCCAGTAAATGGCAGGCCGGAGGAGGTGAAGCTTTCTTT.

This clonotype was picked up a small number of times. This chain connects TRBV5-4 to TRBJ2-3; D ambiguous. V was shortened by 4 bases and J by 4 bases, with 13 bases between the two germline ends. Germline V gene lookup returns CDR1 SGHNT and CDR2 YYREEE (reference sequence). There are 14 residues in the CDR3. The CDR3 bases are TGTGCCAGCAGCACCGGATCCCTCCCAGATACGCAGTATTTT. Protein sequence: CASSTGSLPDTQYF.

This clonotype was counted only a few times. This chain joins TRBV7-9 and TRBJ2-7, with D possibly being TRBD2 (6 bases). V was pared by 1 base and J by 7 bases, with 11 bases between. Per germline, CDR1 SEHNR and CDR2 FQNEAQ (reference sequence). The CDR3 contains 13 residues. The CDR3 protein is CASSLGDWREQYF. CDR3 DNA sequence: TGTGCCAGCAGCTTAGGGGACTGGAGGGAGCAGTACTTC.